The T cell receptor beta chain described here comes from a study of CD8 T cells in Susac syndrome. Study-level findings and limits: As the study acknowledged, the number of individuals in its TCR sequencing and HLA analysis was relatively small.

Deletions cut 4 bases from V and 5 bases from J, with 13 bases between. Germline values: CDR1 KGHDR, CDR2 SFDVKD. The CDR3 has 14 amino acids. Random hexamers primed reverse transcription of about 0.45 to 1 ug RNA. An immunoSEQ multiplex PCR amplified TCR beta CDR3 over 54 Vbeta and 13 Jbeta. MiXCR, run by TCRdb on the immunoSEQ multiplex PCR reads, gives a single entry per CDR3 protein. The sample holds some 60,000 distinct CDR3 sequences, more than 80% seen once. The TEMRA cells underwent FACS enrichment, while the CD8+ and CD4+ T cells underwent negative isolation. Notes on this clonotype: Its antigen remains unidentified.

The specimen sequenced was CD8+ T cells from PBMCs. The chain links TRBV24-1 to TRBJ2-5; the D gene is possibly TRBD1 (6 bases). The clonotype comes from a human donor in good health. The CDR3 nucleotides are TGTGCCACCAGTGAACACAGGGTCGGTGAGACCCAGTACTTC. Translation: CATSEHRVGETQYF.